This T cell receptor (beta chain) was sequenced for a study of regulatory T cells in long-lasting Graves disease. Construction of the TCR beta libraries employed iRepertoire HTBI primers in conjunction with Arm-PCR of CDR3 regions. Via MiXCR, TCRdb re-called the multiplex PCR reads, giving one row per CDR3 protein. The table includes hundreds of thousands of distinct CDR3 sequences, roughly a sixth detected once. Trimming left V 3 bases short and J 3 bases short, with 13 bases between. The CDR3 length is 15 residues. Germline loops: CDR1 LGHNA, CDR2 YNFKEQ. Time point in this sample: newly diagnosed GD, antithyroid drugs for less than 3 months. RNA extracted from PBMCs served as the sequencing template. This same sample was also taken into another study, of T cells in Graves' hyperthyroidism and ophthalmopathy.

This TCR derives from a man aged 40-55 years with Graves disease. The chain uses TRBV4-2 and TRBJ2-3, with D possibly being TRBD2 (5 bases). The specimen was peripheral blood mononuclear cells (PBMCs), collected at new diagnosis, from a patient treated with antithyroid drugs. The CDR3 reads CASSQATRGTDTQYF. CDR3 nucleotides: TGTGCCAGCAGCCAGGCCACCCGGGGAACAGATACGCAGTATTTT.